This T cell receptor (beta chain) was captured in a study of blood T cells in healthy people across ages. In the study overall: T cells yielded about one barcoded beta molecule per two cells through template switching. Regarding the study as a whole: Per million T cells, the diversity of TCR beta decreased roughly linearly as age advanced.

Together with a sample-barcoded 5' primer, a J-beta primer mix was included in a second PCR lasting about 7 to 11 cycles. Every individual sample yielded 2.5 million or more paired-end reads (each containing CDR3). One entry per CDR3 protein results from TCRdb running MiXCR on the 5' RACE reads. The top ten clones hold roughly 3.7% of a sample with 550,000 to 800,000 distinct CDR3 sequences, approximately 21% of them seen once. A note on this clonotype: Its cognate antigen is unknown.

This CDR3 is 15 amino acids long. CDR1 is SGHTA, CDR2 FQGNSA, per germline. J gave up 5 bases and V 3 bases, and 8 bases lay outside the gene matches. Sequenced material: blood. The origin of this receptor is a man between 65 and 85 years old in good health. The V call is TRBV7-2, the J call TRBJ2-7; the match to TRBD1 covers 9 bases. CDR3 in DNA: TGTGCCAGCAGCTTCCCGGGACAGGGAATCGACGAGCAGTACTTC. Encoded protein: CASSFPGQGIDEQYF.